The clone carrying this T cell receptor beta chain was detected ten times or more. Antigen: not known. V shed 1 base and J shed 1 base, with 6 bases lying between them. The CDR3 runs 14 residues. Germline lookup yields CDR1 SGHTA and CDR2 FQGNSA. The time point here: patch test 2, 6 weeks after DPC sensitization. Treatment defined: therapeutic diphenylcyclopropenone sensitization with weekly scalp DPC. The data were obtained in a study of human T cells and chemical hapten exposure. About the research overall: The upper back received 0.01% DPC by patch testing, with results read at 6 days.

Study observations and caveats: Relative to control repertoires, expanded TCRs gave rise to significantly more large CDR3 similarity clusters.

TCRdb reanalysed the RACE reads using MiXCR and keeps one entry per CDR3 protein. The sample holds about 40,000 distinct CDR3 sequences, around 3% seen once. Sample: whole blood, taken in connection with sensitization to the hapten diphenylcyclopropenone (DPC). V gene TRBV7-2 combines with J gene TRBJ2-3; the D is unclear. This receptor was identified in a man between 35 and 55 years old with alopecia areata. Some clones in this sample may be carry-over from other donors' samples. The CDR3 sequence is CASSLVGRTDTQYF. CDR3 sequence (DNA): TGTGCCAGCAGCTTAGTTGGCCGCACAGATACGCAGTATTTT.